A selection of T cell receptor beta chains follows, all from one sample in a study of post-analysis software for immune sequencing data. In TCRdb, the PCR reads were re-called with MiXCR into one record per CDR3 protein. The repertoire holds about 540,000 distinct CDR3 sequences, with around 36% as singletons. Sequencing was carried out using blood. These receptors all stem from a girl aged 2 to 17 with multiple sclerosis. CDR3s include the opening cysteine and the closing phenylalanine or tryptophan. The order of the fields is J gene, V gene, clone size, D gene, CDR3 protein, CDR3 DNA. D genes are given only for firm matches. Not all rows give a size; the values are once, few, many and, for expanded clones, a class.

TRBJ2-1 | TRBV7-9 | - | - | CASSSRAPTYNEQFF | TGTGCCAGCAGCTCCCGGGCTCCTACATACAATGAGCAGTTCTTC
TRBJ2-2 | TRBV6-5 | - | - | CASSYSWSGQIHTGELFF | TGTGCCAGCAGTTACTCCTGGTCAGGGCAGATACACACCGGGGAGCTGTTTTTT
TRBJ2-7 | TRBV20-1 | - | TRBD1 | CSALGGRSSYEQYF | TGCAGTGCATTAGGGGGCCGAAGCTCCTACGAGCAGTACTTC
TRBJ2-3 | TRBV20-1 | few | - | CSARSGGWSDTQYF | TGCAGTGCTAGGTCAGGGGGGTGGTCAGATACGCAGTATTTT
TRBJ2-2 | TRBV6-5 | - | - | CATNPNRVAGKLFF | TGTGCCACCAACCCCAACAGGGTGGCGGGGAAGCTGTTTTTT
TRBJ1-2 | TRBV28 | few | - | CATEGIYGYTF | TGTGCCACCGAGGGCATCTATGGCTACACCTTC
TRBJ2-7 | TRBV20-1 | few | - | CSAMRHSSYEQYF | TGCAGTGCTATGAGACACAGCTCCTACGAGCAGTACTTC
TRBJ1-2 | TRBV4-1 | - | - | CASSQVQGSSGYTF | TGCGCCAGCAGCCAAGTACAGGGATCAAGTGGCTACACCTTC
TRBJ1-1 | TRBV29-1 | few | - | CSVESRSWNTEAFF | TGCAGCGTTGAATCCCGATCCTGGAACACTGAAGCTTTCTTT
TRBJ2-5 | TRBV3-1 | few | - | CASSQDTTRWETQYF | TGTGCCAGCAGCCAGGATACGACTAGATGGGAGACCCAGTACTTC
TRBJ1-5 | TRBV20-1 | - | TRBD1 | CSARVPTGDNQPQHF | TGCAGTGCTAGAGTCCCTACAGGGGACAATCAGCCCCAGCATTTT